The 23 T cell receptor beta chains listed next were all sequenced from one sample in a study of blood T cell repertoires in COVID-19. This table comes from immunoSEQ multiplex PCR, and its TCRdb copy is limited to in-frame clones, with some not included. The sample lists over 200,000 clones, about 80% occurring once. Sequenced: PBMCs or T cells enriched from blood (not recorded which). The receptors were gathered from a man aged 40-49 years who had recovered from COVID-19.

The rearrangement links TRBV6-5 to TRBJ1-5; D might be TRBD1 (5 bases). Looked up from germline, CDR1 is MNHEY and CDR2 is SVGAGI. CDR3 length: 14 amino acids. V gave up 6 bases and J gave up 5 bases, with 14 bases separating them. The CDR3 here is CASRGGTDYQPQHF. CDR3 in DNA: TGTGCCAGCAGGGGGGGGACGGATTATCAGCCCCAGCATTTT.

V gene TRBV5-4 combines with J gene TRBJ1-1; D uncertain. The germline CDR1 and CDR2 sequences are SGHNT and YYREEE (reference sequence). CDR3 length equals 13 residues. Trimming left V 1 base short and J 0 bases short, with 4 bases between. CDR3 sequence: CASSLTVNTEAFF. The CDR3 coding sequence is TGTGCCAGCAGCTTGACGGTGAACACTGAAGCTTTCTTT.

This clone was found a few times. The V and J genes are TRBV28 and TRBJ1-5; a weak D match, TRBD1 (5 bases). This CDR3 comprises 13 residues. CDR1 MDHEN and CDR2 SYDVKM come from the germline V gene. V was cut by 6 bases and J by 6 bases, with 12 bases left in between. The CDR3: CASRNQGSQPQHF. CDR3 nucleotide sequence: TGTGCCAGCAGGAATCAGGGTAGTCAGCCCCAGCATTTT. The variable domain in full, completed from reference TRBV28 and TRBJ1-5, reads DVKVTQSSRYLVKRTGEKVFLECVQDMDHENMFWYRQDPGLGLRLIYFSYDVKMKEKGDIPEGYSVSREKKERFSLILESASTNQTSMYLCASRNQGSQPQHFGDGTRLSIL.

The chain joins TRBV7-2 to TRBJ2-1, with 9 positions matching TRBD2. The CDR3 is made up of 18 amino acids. Germline CDR1 reads SGHTA; CDR2 reads FQGNSA. Losses at the gene ends were 2 bases for V and 8 bases for J; bases not matched to a gene: 16. CDR3 in amino acids: CASSLRGTTMGLAYEQFF. The CDR3 DNA reads TGTGCCAGCAGCTTAAGGGGGACAACGATGGGACTAGCATATGAGCAGTTCTTC.

This chain connects TRBV5-8 to TRBJ1-5; 8 bases agree with TRBD1. V shed 4 bases and J 3 bases; nucleotides not matched to a gene: 12. The CDR3 extends over 17 amino acids. Germline assignment: CDR1 SGHTS and CDR2 YDEGEE. The CDR3 DNA reads TGTGCCAGCAGCCAAAGACAGGGGAGGGGGCACAATCAGCCCCAGCATTTT. It specifies CASSQRQGRGHNQPQHF.

The CDR3 DNA reads TGTGCCAGCAGGTCTCTAGCGGGTAACACCGGGGAGCTGTTTTTT. Translating gives CASRSLAGNTGELFF. The genes are TRBV3-1 (or the pseudogene TRBV3-2) and TRBJ2-2; 8 nucleotides align to TRBD2. Germline V gene sequence: CDR1 LGHDT, CDR2 YNNKEL (reference sequence). This CDR3 comprises 15 residues. V trimming: 6 bases; J trimming: 2 bases; junction bases outside the gene matches: 5.

The V and J genes are TRBV9 and TRBJ1-1; 7 bases are a match to TRBD1. Trimming removed 3 bases from V and 6 bases from J; junction bases left unmatched: 14. Looked up from germline, CDR1 is SGDLS and CDR2 is YYNGEE. The CDR3 has 16 amino acids. The CDR3 DNA follows: TGTGCCAGCAGCGAGAGGACAGGAGCGAGTTGGGCTGAAGCTTTCTTT. Protein sequence: CASSERTGASWAEAFF.

V gene TRBV7-3 combines with J gene TRBJ2-1, with TRBD1 matching 7 bases. V lost 3 bases and J lost 2; bases outside the gene matches: 1. The CDR3 has 14 residues. The V gene's germline CDR1 is SGHTA and CDR2 FQGTGA. CDR3 nucleotide sequence: TGTGCCAGCAGCTTTCAGGGGGCCTACAATGAGCAGTTCTTC. Its protein product is CASSFQGAYNEQFF. Combining the CDR3 with reference TRBV7-3 and TRBJ2-1 gives the whole variable domain GAGVSQTPSNKVTEKGKYVELRCDPISGHTALYWYRQSLGQGPEFLIYFQGTGAADDSGLPNDRFFAVRPEGSVSTLKIQRTERGDSAVYLCASSFQGAYNEQFFGPGTRLTVL.

The chain uses TRBV4-3 and TRBJ2-3; D gene ambiguous. Germline V gene lookup returns CDR1 LGHNA and CDR2 YSLEER. V lost 0 bases and J 1 base, leaving 5 bases between the germline ends. The CDR3 has 14 residues. For the CDR3, the DNA is TGCGCCAGCAGCCAAGATCCTGGCACAGATACGCAGTATTTT. It encodes CASSQDPGTDTQYF.

This clone has a handful of counts. The V call is TRBV5-4, the J call TRBJ2-7, with D possibly matching TRBD1 (6 bases). Germline V gene sequence: CDR1 SGHNT, CDR2 YYREEE (reference sequence). V was pared by 4 bases and J by 0 bases, with 11 bases between. CDR3 size: 14 residues. CDR3 DNA: TGTGCCAGCAGCCCTAGACAGGACTCCTACGAGCAGTACTTC. Protein: CASSPRQDSYEQYF.

This rearrangement joins TRBV10-3 to TRBJ1-2; TRBD1 might be the D (6 bases). Germline CDR1 reads ENHRY; CDR2 reads SYGVKD. The germline V and J ends were trimmed by 2 bases and 8 bases, with 18 bases remaining between them. CDR3 size: 15 residues. As DNA, the CDR3 is TGTGCCATCAGTGAGACCAGTGGGGGGGGCTTAGGCTACACCTTC. Amino acids: CAISETSGGGLGYTF.

The chain recombines TRBV28 with TRBJ1-1; TRBD1 is a possible D gene (5 bases). Trimming shortened V by 3 bases and J by 5 bases, and 10 bases separated the two germline ends. CDR3 length equals 13 residues. CDR1 and CDR2 from the germline V gene are MDHEN and SYDVKM. The CDR3 protein is CASSLGGQTEAFF. CDR3 DNA: TGTGCCAGCAGTTTGGGAGGACAAACTGAAGCTTTCTTT. Complete variable domain (other parts from reference TRBV28 and TRBJ1-1): DVKVTQSSRYLVKRTGEKVFLECVQDMDHENMFWYRQDPGLGLRLIYFSYDVKMKEKGDIPEGYSVSREKKERFSLILESASTNQTSMYLCASSLGGQTEAFFGQGTRLTVV.

This chain connects TRBV28 to TRBJ2-5; 12 nucleotides align to TRBD2. The CDR3 runs to 14 residues. Germline values: CDR1 MDHEN, CDR2 SYDVKM. The junction had 5 bases not matched to a gene; V was cut back by 5 bases and J by 7 bases. CDR3 DNA: TGTGCCAGCAGTCGCCCTAGCGGGAGGGCGACCCAGTACTTC. Its translation: CASSRPSGRATQYF.

The chain joins TRBV28 to TRBJ1-5; 9 bases map to TRBD1. Per germline, CDR1 MDHEN and CDR2 SYDVKM. The junction had 12 bases not matched to a gene; V was cut back by 6 bases and J by 6 bases. CDR3 length equals 16 residues. CDR3: CASRPTKGQGSQPQHF. CDR3 sequence (DNA): TGTGCCAGCAGACCTACGAAGGGACAGGGAAGTCAGCCCCAGCATTTT.

The V gene is TRBV27, the J gene TRBJ2-1, with 9 bases that match TRBD2. Germline V CDR1 and CDR2: MNHEY, SMNVEV (reference sequence). The CDR3 is 17 amino acids. With 3 bases clipped from V and 6 bases from J, the junction kept 12 bases outside the gene matches. CDR3 bases: TGTGCCAGCAGTTTTCCACCCCTAGCGGGATCTGGCAATGAGCAGTTCTTC. Protein sequence: CASSFPPLAGSGNEQFF.

The chain joins TRBV2 to TRBJ1-1, with D possibly TRBD1 on 6 matching bases. Germline lookup yields CDR1 SNHLY and CDR2 FYNNEI. This CDR3 has 14 residues. V was trimmed by 4 bases and J by 1 base, leaving 10 bases between them. The CDR3 DNA follows: TGTGCCAGCAGTGCCAGGGGACCGAACACTGAAGCTTTCTTT. Residues: CASSARGPNTEAFF.

This clone was counted a single time. J is TRBJ2-3 and V is TRBV3-1 (or the pseudogene TRBV3-2); 7 positions match TRBD2. The CDR3 totals 15 residues. J lost 2 bases, V lost 2 bases, and 4 bases had no gene match. The germline V gene encodes CDR1 LGHDT and CDR2 YNNKEL (reference sequence). The CDR3 DNA follows: TGTGCCAGCAGCCAATTTAGCGGGCACACAGATACGCAGTATTTT. Translated, it gives CASSQFSGHTDTQYF.

This clone occurred a few times. Here the CDR3 DNA reads TGCAGCGTTGACCCAGGCGATACCGGGGAGCTGTTTTTT. This encodes CSVDPGDTGELFF. The chain recombines TRBV29-1 with TRBJ2-2; D is uncertain. This CDR3 is built from 13 residues. The V end was cut by 3 bases, the J end by 5 bases, with 10 bases between. Per germline, CDR1 SQVTM and CDR2 ANQGSEA.

The V gene is TRBV4-3, the J gene TRBJ2-7; D ambiguous. The CDR3 totals 17 residues. Per the germline V gene, CDR1 is LGHNA and CDR2 is YSLEER. V was clipped by 1 base and J by 5 bases, with 21 bases between them. The CDR3 sequence is CASSQGVTWREAHEQYF. The CDR3 DNA reads TGCGCCAGCAGCCAAGGGGTCACCTGGCGTGAAGCGCACGAGCAGTACTTC.

The chain employs TRBV4-2 and TRBJ2-7; weak D call: TRBD2 (6 bases). Trimming stripped 2 bases from V and 0 bases from J, with 8 bases between. The CDR3 spans 14 residues. Germline CDR1 and CDR2: LGHNA and YNFKEQ. In nucleotides, the CDR3 is TGTGCCAGCAGCCAACCGGGGGTCTCCTACGAGCAGTACTTC. Amino acids: CASSQPGVSYEQYF.

The rearrangement uses TRBV7-9 and TRBJ1-4; D gene uncertain. The V end lost 5 bases, the J end lost 4 bases, and 14 bases lay between the germline ends. This CDR3 has 15 amino acids. Germline-derived CDR1 and CDR2 are SEHNR and FQNEAQ (reference sequence). The DNA for the CDR3 is TGTGCCAGCAGCCCCCGCACGGGGATTAATGAAAAACTGTTTTTT. Translated: CASSPRTGINEKLFF.

This rearrangement joins TRBV27 to TRBJ2-1; D is ambiguous. The germline gives CDR1 MNHEY, CDR2 SMNVEV (reference sequence). Deletions cut 9 bases from V and 8 bases from J, with 17 bases between. This CDR3 contains 13 residues. CDR3 sequence reads: CARTRRSSDEQFF. In nucleotides, the CDR3 is TGTGCCAGGACCCGGCGGTCTTCTGATGAGCAGTTCTTC.

J is TRBJ1-2 and V is TRBV4-1; 7 bases are shared with TRBD1. Germline-derived CDR1 and CDR2 are MGHRA and YSYEKL. V was clipped by 4 bases and J by 5 bases; unmatched bases: 10. The CDR3 is 15 residues long. The CDR3 sequence is CASSPTTGQAYGYTF. As DNA, the CDR3 is TGCGCCAGCAGCCCAACGACAGGGCAGGCTTATGGCTACACCTTC.